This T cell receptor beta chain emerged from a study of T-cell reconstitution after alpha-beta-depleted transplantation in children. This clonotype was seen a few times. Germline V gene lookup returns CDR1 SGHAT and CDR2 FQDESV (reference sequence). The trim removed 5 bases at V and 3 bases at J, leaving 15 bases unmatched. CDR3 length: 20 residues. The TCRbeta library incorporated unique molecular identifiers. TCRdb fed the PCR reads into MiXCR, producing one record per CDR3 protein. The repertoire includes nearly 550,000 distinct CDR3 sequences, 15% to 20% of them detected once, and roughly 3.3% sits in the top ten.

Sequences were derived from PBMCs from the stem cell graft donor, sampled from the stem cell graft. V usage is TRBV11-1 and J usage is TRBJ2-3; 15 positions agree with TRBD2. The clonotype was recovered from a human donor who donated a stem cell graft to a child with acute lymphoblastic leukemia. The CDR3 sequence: CASSAPPGTSGRMATDTQYF. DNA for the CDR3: TGTGCCAGCAGCGCGCCCCCCGGGACTAGCGGGAGGATGGCAACAGATACGCAGTATTTT.